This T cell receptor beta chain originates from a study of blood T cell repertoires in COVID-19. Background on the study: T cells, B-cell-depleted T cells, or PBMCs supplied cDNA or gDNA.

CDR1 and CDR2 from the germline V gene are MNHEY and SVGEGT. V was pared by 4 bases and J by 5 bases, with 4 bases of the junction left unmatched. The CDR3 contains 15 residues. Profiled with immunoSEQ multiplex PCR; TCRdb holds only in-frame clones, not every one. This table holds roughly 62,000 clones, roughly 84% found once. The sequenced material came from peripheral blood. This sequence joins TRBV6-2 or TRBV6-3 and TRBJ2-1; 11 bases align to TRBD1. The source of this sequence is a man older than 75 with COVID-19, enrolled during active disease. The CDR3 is CASSFRDRGNNEQFF. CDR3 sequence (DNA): TGTGCCAGCAGTTTCAGGGACAGGGGGAACAATGAGCAGTTCTTC.